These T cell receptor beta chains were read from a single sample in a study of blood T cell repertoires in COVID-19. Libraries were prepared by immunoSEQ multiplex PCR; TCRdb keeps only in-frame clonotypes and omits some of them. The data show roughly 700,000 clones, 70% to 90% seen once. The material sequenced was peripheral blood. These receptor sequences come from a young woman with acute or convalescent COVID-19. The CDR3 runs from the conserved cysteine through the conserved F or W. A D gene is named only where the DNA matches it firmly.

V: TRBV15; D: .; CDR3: CATSRAGTSDGYTF
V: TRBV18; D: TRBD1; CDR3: CASSPINRDSNSPLHF
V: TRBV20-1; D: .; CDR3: CSASVGVGYTF
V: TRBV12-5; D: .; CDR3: CASGLVQKGEMTGNQPQHF
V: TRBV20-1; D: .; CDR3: CSARGDSEAFF
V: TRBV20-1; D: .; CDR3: CSASKDSSLSGNTIYF
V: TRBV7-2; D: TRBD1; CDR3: CASSPLDRVVEKLFF
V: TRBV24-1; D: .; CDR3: CATSDLKRNTEAFF
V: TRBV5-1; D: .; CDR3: CASSLEGAGNEKLFF
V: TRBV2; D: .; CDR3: CASSRVVRVPEAFF
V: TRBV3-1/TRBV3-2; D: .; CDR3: CASSPGGARWNYGYTF